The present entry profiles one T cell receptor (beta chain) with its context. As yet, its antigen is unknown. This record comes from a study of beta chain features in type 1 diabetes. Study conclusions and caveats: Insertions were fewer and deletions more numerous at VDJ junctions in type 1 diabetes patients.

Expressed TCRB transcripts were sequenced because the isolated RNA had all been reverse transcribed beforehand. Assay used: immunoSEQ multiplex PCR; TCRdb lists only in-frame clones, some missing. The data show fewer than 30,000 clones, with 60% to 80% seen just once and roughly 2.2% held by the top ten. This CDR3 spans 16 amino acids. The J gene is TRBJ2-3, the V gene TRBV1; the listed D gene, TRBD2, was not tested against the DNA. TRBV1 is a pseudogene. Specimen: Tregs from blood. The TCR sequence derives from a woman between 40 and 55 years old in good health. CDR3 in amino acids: CTSSPSSVLADDTQYF. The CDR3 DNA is TGCACCAGCAGCCCCTCCTCCGTCCTAGCGGACGATACGCAGTATTTT.